This T cell receptor beta chain was identified in a study of cytomegalovirus exposure and HLA in healthy donors. General observations from the study: Data from an earlier analysis indicated that most TCR beta V segments were productive either about 87% or about 30% of the time. One cluster of highly shared sequence variants probably arose as a sequencing artifact.

Remarks on this clone: Its target is unknown.

The PCR made use of 60 Vbeta and 13 Jbeta primers. Measured with immunoSEQ multiplex PCR; TCRdb has only the in-frame clones, and not every one. Seen here are 280,000 or so clones, around 90% observed once, and the top ten hold approximately 2.4%. This CDR3 has 15 residues. Germline CDR1 reads LNHNV; CDR2 reads YYDKDF (reference sequence). The V end lost 0 bases, the J end lost 8 bases, and 13 bases lay between the germline ends. The sequenced sample was PBMCs. This clonotype was sampled from a woman aged 18-29 years in good health and CMV-seronegative. This chain connects TRBV15 to TRBJ1-4; D uncertain. The chain's CDR3 is CATSRDLLGSEKLFF. The CDR3 DNA follows: TGTGCCACCAGCAGAGATCTATTGGGGAGCGAAAAACTGTTTTTT.